What follows describes a single TCR beta chain. Its target is not known. The germline gives CDR1 SGHVS, CDR2 FNYEAQ. J was trimmed by 3 bases and V by 5 bases; bases with no gene match: 10. This CDR3 region has 15 residues. The method was immunoSEQ multiplex PCR; TCRdb's version includes in-frame clones alone and lacks a portion of them. Here the sample spans 90,000 to 130,000 clones, about 92% being singletons. These data come from a study of cytomegalovirus exposure and HLA in healthy donors. Broader study findings: It was found in a later analysis that first-cohort TCR clusters tended to co-occur in the 100 to 150 validation repertoires. Whilst most TCR sequences proved rare, a subset of public TCRs occurred across many donors.

The sequence was collected from a woman under 30 in good health and CMV-seronegative. The rearrangement uses TRBV7-6 and TRBJ2-7; TRBD1 agrees at 7 bases. Sequenced input: PBMCs. The CDR3 loop is CASSPKYGDSYEQYF. The CDR3 DNA sequence: TGTGCCAGCAGCCCTAAATATGGGGACAGCTACGAGCAGTACTTC. The whole variable domain, remainder taken from reference TRBV7-6 and TRBJ2-7, is GAGVSQSPRYKVTKRGQDVALRCDPISGHVSLYWYRQALGQGPEFLTYFNYEAQQDKSGLPNDRFSAERPEGSISTLTIQRTEQRDSAMYRCASSPKYGDSYEQYFGPGTRLTVT.